Below are 18 T cell receptor beta chains sequenced from a single sample in a study of identifying expanded T cells in peripheral blood. The data were produced by immunoSEQ multiplex PCR, yet TCRdb's version contains in-frame clones alone and is incomplete. Counted here are approximately 100,000 clones, 85% to 90% occurring once; the ten biggest clones make up about 4%. Sequencing input: blood. The receptors stem from a person aged 18 to 75 in good health.

The count of this clone is one. This CDR3 reads CASSPGLAEVWADEQYF. The CDR3 DNA reads TGTGCCAGCAGCCCGGGACTAGCGGAGGTCTGGGCGGACGAGCAGTACTTC. This chain connects TRBV11-2 to TRBJ2-7; TRBD2 matches at 11 bases. Per germline, CDR1 SGHAT and CDR2 FQNNGV. The CDR3 is 17 amino acids. The V segment lost 5 bases and the J segment 5 bases; nucleotides outside the gene matches: 14.

The chain has TRBV11-2 and TRBJ2-7, with 8 bases matching TRBD1. This CDR3 has 13 amino acids. Germline CDR1 reads SGHAT; CDR2 reads FQNNGV. The ends lost 3 bases at V and 5 bases at J; junction bases unmatched: 3. This CDR3 is CASSLTGVHEQYF. The CDR3, as DNA: TGTGCCAGCAGCTTGACAGGGGTCCACGAGCAGTACTTC.

The chain has TRBV6-5 and TRBJ1-1; 8 positions agree with TRBD1. This CDR3 region has 15 residues. Germline lookup yields CDR1 MNHEY and CDR2 SVGAGI. The trim removed 6 bases at V and 4 bases at J, leaving 10 bases unmatched. CDR3 nucleotides: TGTGCCAGCAGCCGAAGGACAGGGAGAACCACTGAAGCTTTCTTT. Amino acid sequence: CASSRRTGRTTEAFF.

V gene TRBV28 combines with J gene TRBJ2-7; perhaps TRBD2 as D (8 bases). Trimming removed 5 bases from V and 6 bases from J, with 20 bases in between. The CDR3 covers 15 residues. From germline, CDR1 is MDHEN and CDR2 SYDVKM. The CDR3 loop reads CASSPGGLERSEQYF. The CDR3 nucleotides are TGTGCCAGCAGTCCAGGGGGACTAGAACGGAGCGAGCAGTACTTC. Complete variable domain (other parts from reference TRBV28 and TRBJ2-7): DVKVTQSSRYLVKRTGEKVFLECVQDMDHENMFWYRQDPGLGLRLIYFSYDVKMKEKGDIPEGYSVSREKKERFSLILESASTNQTSMYLCASSPGGLERSEQYFGPGTRLTVT.

The V call is TRBV5-1, the J call TRBJ1-3; possibly TRBD1 for D (5 bases). Germline values: CDR1 SGHRS, CDR2 YFSETQ. Trimming stripped 2 bases from V and 4 bases from J, with 10 bases between. CDR3 length equals 14 residues. CDR3 nucleotides: TGCGCCAGCAGCTTAGGGGAGCCGGGAAACACCATATATTTT. It translates to CASSLGEPGNTIYF.

The chain links TRBV21-1 to TRBJ2-5. TRBV21-1 is termed a pseudogene. The CDR3 spans 16 residues. The DNA for the CDR3 is TGTGCCAGCAGCCCCTCTGCAGCGAAGGGCCAAGAGACCCAGTACTTC. This codes for CASSPSAAKGQETQYF.

The genes are TRBV29-1 and TRBJ2-7; the match to TRBD1 covers 9 bases. The J segment lost 4 bases and the V segment lost 4 bases, leaving 11 bases of the junction unmatched. The CDR3 is 15 amino acids. Germline-derived CDR1 and CDR2 are SQVTM and ANQGSEA. CDR3 region: CSVVVQGAPRYEQYF. The CDR3 DNA is TGCAGCGTTGTTGTACAGGGGGCGCCGAGGTACGAGCAGTACTTC.

The chain combines TRBV11-2 with TRBJ1-2, with 10 nucleotides matching TRBD1. CDR3 length: 15 residues. Germline assignment: CDR1 SGHAT and CDR2 FQNNGV. The V segment lost 5 bases and the J segment 8 bases; nucleotides outside the gene matches: 11. This CDR3 reads CASSTLRQGAKGYTF. The CDR3 DNA follows: TGTGCCAGCAGCACACTCCGACAGGGGGCTAAAGGCTACACCTTC.

The chain uses TRBV11-2 and TRBJ2-5, with D possibly TRBD2 on 6 matching bases. The CDR3 consists of 12 residues. Germline V gene data show CDR1 as SGHAT and CDR2 as FQNNGV. The CDR3 DNA sequence: TGTGCAACCCCGGGGGTGTCGAAGACCCAGTACTTC. It codes for CATPGVSKTQYF.

The sample holds a few counts of this clone. The chain employs TRBV10-3 and TRBJ1-6, with D perhaps matching TRBD1 (6 bases). V shed 10 bases and J shed 7 bases, with 14 bases lying between them. The CDR3 loop spans 13 amino acids. Per germline, CDR1 ENHRY and CDR2 SYGVKD. CDR3 coding DNA: TGTGCCACCAGGATACAGGGAAATTCACCCCTCCACTTT. It encodes CATRIQGNSPLHF.

The chain couples TRBV4-1 to TRBJ1-4; D possibly corresponds to TRBD1 (5 bases). CDR1 is MGHRA, CDR2 YSYEKL, per germline. Trimming shortened V by 0 bases and J by 0 bases, and 8 bases separated the two germline ends. The CDR3 has 16 amino acids. This CDR3 is CASSQDQTATNEKLFF. DNA of the CDR3: TGCGCCAGCAGCCAAGATCAGACAGCAACTAATGAAAAACTGTTTTTT.

The chain carries TRBV28 and TRBJ1-2; 10 nucleotides match TRBD1. Losses at the gene ends were 3 bases for V and 2 bases for J; bases not matched to a gene: 9. The CDR3 runs to 17 residues. Germline loops: CDR1 MDHEN, CDR2 SYDVKM. The CDR3 coding sequence is TGTGCCAGCAGTTTCTTAGACAGGGGGCTGGCGAACTATGGCTACACCTTC. Its translation is CASSFLDRGLANYGYTF.

This chain connects TRBV7-6 to TRBJ2-7, with a possible D match to TRBD2 (6 bases). The CDR3 runs 15 residues. The germline V and J ends were trimmed by 5 bases and 3 bases, with 17 bases remaining between them. CDR1 is SGHVS and CDR2 is FNYEAQ in the germline V gene. This CDR3 is CASSPLPASDYEQYF. DNA for the CDR3: TGTGCCAGCAGCCCCTTGCCGGCTAGCGACTACGAGCAGTACTTC.

The chain employs TRBV11-3 and TRBJ2-3, with D perhaps matching TRBD1 (5 bases). Germline lookup yields CDR1 SGHNT and CDR2 YENEEA. This CDR3 region has 14 residues. The ends were cut back, 5 bases at V and 3 bases at J, with 12 bases in the middle. The CDR3 loop is CASSQGGSTDTQYF. CDR3 sequence (DNA): TGTGCCAGCAGCCAGGGCGGCAGTACAGATACGCAGTATTTT. Based on the CDR3 plus reference TRBV11-3 and TRBJ2-3, the full variable domain is EAGVVQSPRYKIIEKKQPVAFWCNPISGHNTLYWYLQNLGQGPELLIRYENEEAVDDSQLPKDRFSAERLKGVDSTLKIQPAELGDSAVYLCASSQGGSTDTQYFGPGTRLTVL.

As for this clone: One junction end disagrees with the germline gene, perhaps due to a read error. The chain recombines TRBV20-1 with TRBJ1-3; D is possibly TRBD1 (6 bases). The CDR3 spans 11 residues. The germline V gene has CDR1 DFQATT and CDR2 SNEGSKA (reference sequence). The CDR3 here is CAGALGNTIYF. The DNA for the CDR3 is TGTGCGGGGGCGCTTGGAAACACCATATATTTT.

The chain is built from TRBV19 and TRBJ1-6; weak D call: TRBD1 (6 bases). V dropped 3 bases and J dropped 5 bases, with 14 bases sitting between them. This CDR3 is 16 amino acids long. Germline loops: CDR1 LNHDA, CDR2 SQIVND (reference sequence). The CDR3 DNA reads as TGTGCCAGTAGTATGTACGGACAGCGTGATAATTCACCCCTCCACTTT. Its protein product is CASSMYGQRDNSPLHF.

The rearrangement links TRBV27 to TRBJ2-7; D may be TRBD1 (5 bases). V lost 5 bases, J lost 3 bases, and 8 bases lay in between. The V gene's germline CDR1 is MNHEY and CDR2 SMNVEV (reference sequence). The CDR3 extends over 12 amino acids. CDR3 in amino acids: CASSTDSYEQYF. As DNA, the CDR3 is TGTGCCAGCAGTACCGACAGCTACGAGCAGTACTTC.

This rearrangement joins TRBV7-9 to TRBJ2-2; possible D gene TRBD1, 5 bases. From germline, CDR1 is SEHNR and CDR2 FQNEAQ (reference sequence). This CDR3 is built from 16 residues. Trimming removed 1 base from V and 6 bases from J, with 15 bases in between. The CDR3 DNA reads TGTGCCAGCAGCTTAGATGATTACCAAGGGGCCGGGGAGCTGTTTTTT. This translates into CASSLDDYQGAGELFF.